This T cell receptor beta chain stems from a study of cytomegalovirus exposure and HLA in healthy donors. Study-wide background: There were some 380 genotyped donors. Of these, roughly 82% fell in the genetic ancestry cluster associated with self-reported Caucasian donors.

With V trimmed by 2 bases and J by 10 bases, 5 bases remained unmatched. CDR1 is SGHTS and CDR2 is YDEGEE in the germline V gene. The CDR3 is 12 amino acids. The study ran its PCR with 60 Vbeta and 13 Jbeta primers. Sequenced by immunoSEQ multiplex PCR; TCRdb stores in-frame clones only, minus some. The table includes under 200,000 clones, approximately 85% detected once. On this clone itself: Its matching antigen is unknown.

Study-wide findings and caveats: Productive rates of about 87% or about 30% were seen for most TCR beta V segments in an earlier analysis. Researchers reported in a later analysis that a missense DCLRE1C variant was tied to TCR beta V- and J-gene trimming. The authors enumerated 150 to 200 TCR beta chains as linked to cytomegalovirus.

What was sequenced was PBMCs. The chain has TRBV5-8 and TRBJ1-1, with TRBD1 identical over 7 bases. This sequence originates from a girl aged 2 to 10 in good health and CMV-seropositive. The CDR3 DNA sequence: TGTGCCAGCAGCTTACAGGGGCTTGGAGCTTTCTTT. Translated, it gives CASSLQGLGAFF.